This record looks at one TCR beta chain sequence and its context. Its antigen is unknown. TCRdb reprocessed the reads via MiXCR and lists one record per CDR3 protein. The sample has around 900,000 distinct CDR3 sequences; around 31% are singletons. CDR1 and CDR2 (germline): SGHVS, FNYEAQ. V lost 4 bases and J lost 3; bases outside the gene matches: 12. The CDR3 has 18 residues. This record comes from a study of T cell repertoires in cytomegalovirus infection. Background on the study: Public TCR beta signatures indicated both CMV infection and matching HLA type. Study-wide results and caveats: The cumulative frequency of public TCR beta families distinguished individuals who carried CMV together with the relevant HLA.

This clonotype was sampled from a human donor in good health (CMV status not recorded). Some clones in this sample may be carry-over from other donors' samples. The rearrangement joins TRBV7-6 to TRBJ2-2, with 9 bases fitting TRBD1. Sequencing was performed on cultured CD8+ T cells from PBMCs, taken from culture after CMV antigen stimulation. CDR3 in DNA: TGTGCCAGCAGCTCGCTGCGACAGGGGGAAGCTCACACCGGGGAGCTGTTTTTT. As protein: CASSSLRQGEAHTGELFF.